Below, one TCR beta chain is given with its context. This specimen belongs to a study of blood T cells in healthy people across ages. Study at large: Template switching retrieved approximately one barcoded beta molecule for each two T cells.

With a J-beta primer mix and a sample-barcoded 5' primer, a second PCR ran 7 to 11 cycles. TCRdb recomputed calls from the 5' RACE reads with MiXCR, one row per CDR3 protein. Found here are 600,000 to 850,000 distinct CDR3 sequences, just under 25% of them singletons; the top ten hold roughly 9%. CDR1 is SGHAT and CDR2 is FQNNGV in the germline V gene. Losses at the gene ends were 0 bases for V and 4 bases for J; bases not matched to a gene: 4. The CDR3 consists of 15 residues. This sample was also put to use in a study of T cells of mothers and their children. In that study: A few healthy Caucasian mothers, along with their six children, were the donors. Maternal samples each gave over 9 million TCR beta CDR3 reads, and child samples about 3 million each.

Sequencing was performed on blood. This TCR came from a boy aged 10-17 years in good health. The rearrangement joins TRBV11-2 to TRBJ1-1, with 8 bases fitting TRBD1. The CDR3 is CASSLETGVGTEAFF. Here the CDR3 DNA reads TGTGCCAGCAGCTTAGAGACAGGGGTGGGCACTGAAGCTTTCTTT. Using reference TRBV11-2 and TRBJ1-1 for the parts outside the CDR3, the full variable domain is EAGVAQSPRYKIIEKRQSVAFWCNPISGHATLYWYQQILGQGPKLLIQFQNNGVVDDSQLPKDRFSAERLKGVDSTLKIQPAKLEDSAVYLCASSLETGVGTEAFFGQGTRLTVV.